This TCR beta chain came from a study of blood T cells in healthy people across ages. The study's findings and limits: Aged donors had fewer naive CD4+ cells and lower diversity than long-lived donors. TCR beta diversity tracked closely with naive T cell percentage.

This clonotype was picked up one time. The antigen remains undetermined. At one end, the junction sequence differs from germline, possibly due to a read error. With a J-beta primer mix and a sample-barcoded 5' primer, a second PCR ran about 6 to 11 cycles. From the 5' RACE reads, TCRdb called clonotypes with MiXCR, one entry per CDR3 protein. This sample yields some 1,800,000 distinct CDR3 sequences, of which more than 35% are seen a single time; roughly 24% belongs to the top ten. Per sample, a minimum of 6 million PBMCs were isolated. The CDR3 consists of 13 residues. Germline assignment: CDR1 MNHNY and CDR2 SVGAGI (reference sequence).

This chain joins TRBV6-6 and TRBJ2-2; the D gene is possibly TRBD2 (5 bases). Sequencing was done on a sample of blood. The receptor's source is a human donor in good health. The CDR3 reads CASSSSNTGKLFF. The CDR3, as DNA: TGTGCCAGCAGCTCCTCGAACACCGGGAAGCTGTTTTTT.